A single sample gave rise to the 32 T cell receptor beta chains below, sequenced in a study of blood T cell repertoires in COVID-19. Repertoires were generated with immunoSEQ multiplex PCR, while TCRdb's copy carries only in-frame clones and drops some. The table has roughly 240,000 clones, 65% to 90% seen once. Sequenced input: peripheral blood. These receptors were obtained from a middle-aged man who had recovered from COVID-19.

Only a few counts were recorded for this clone. The chain uses TRBV2 and TRBJ2-5; 8 nucleotides match TRBD2. Germline CDR1 and CDR2: SNHLY and FYNNEI. Trimming removed 4 bases from V and 3 bases from J; junction bases left unmatched: 4. The CDR3 has 14 amino acids. CDR3 DNA: TGTGCCAGCAGTGCGTGGCGGGGGGAAGAGACCCAGTACTTC. It is translated as CASSAWRGEETQYF.

The rearrangement uses TRBV4-1 and TRBJ2-5, with TRBD1 matching over 7 bases. Germline CDR1 and CDR2: MGHRA and YSYEKL. The CDR3 is 16 amino acids. V gave up 4 bases and J gave up 0 bases; unmatched junction bases: 8. CDR3 in DNA: TGCGCCAGCAGCCGCGGACAGGCGGAGTACCAAGAGACCCAGTACTTC. Translating gives CASSRGQAEYQETQYF.

The chain carries TRBV25-1 and TRBJ2-2; 7 positions agree with TRBD1. Germline V gives CDR1 MGHDK, CDR2 SYGVNS. The trim removed 5 bases at V and 6 bases at J, leaving 6 bases unmatched. The CDR3 is made up of 14 amino acids. The CDR3 here is CASSSQGWAGELFF. CDR3 sequence (DNA): TGTGCCAGCAGTTCACAGGGGTGGGCCGGGGAGCTGTTTTTT.

CDR3 sequence reads: CASSLVQGARGEAFF. CDR3 sequence (DNA): TGTGCCAGCAGCTTAGTTCAGGGGGCTCGGGGTGAAGCTTTCTTT. V usage is TRBV7-8 and J usage is TRBJ1-1; 8 positions match TRBD1. This CDR3 has 15 amino acids. Germline CDR1 is SGHVS and CDR2 is FQNEAQ. The V segment lost 1 base and the J segment 7 bases; nucleotides outside the gene matches: 8.

This clone was seen a handful of times. The V call is TRBV7-8, the J call TRBJ2-7, with 7 bases that match TRBD1. Germline values: CDR1 SGHVS, CDR2 FQNEAQ. The CDR3 is 14 residues long. V lost 5 bases to trimming and J lost 1 base; unmatched junction nucleotides: 5. The chain's CDR3 is CASSATGRSYEQYF. CDR3 bases: TGTGCCAGCAGCGCGACAGGGCGGTCCTACGAGCAGTACTTC.

This chain connects TRBV4-1 to TRBJ1-5, with D hard to call. CDR1 and CDR2 from the germline V gene are MGHRA and YSYEKL. The CDR3 sequence is 14 residues long. Trimming left V 0 bases short and J 7 bases short, with 10 bases between. The CDR3 loop is CASSQEPRIQPQHF. In DNA, the CDR3 is TGCGCCAGCAGCCAAGAGCCCAGGATACAGCCCCAGCATTTT.

Here the CDR3 DNA reads TGTGCCAGCAGCTTGGAGGGGCAGGGGGGCGGAAACACCATATATTTT. It is translated as CASSLEGQGGGNTIYF. V and J are TRBV5-4 and TRBJ1-3; TRBD1 aligns across 7 bases. After removal of 0 bases from V and 4 bases from J, the junction contained 7 bases not matched to a gene. From germline, CDR1 is SGHNT and CDR2 YYREEE (reference sequence). CDR3 length: 16 residues.

This chain links TRBV18 with TRBJ1-1; a possible D gene is TRBD1 (5 bases). Germline V CDR1 and CDR2: KGHSH, LQKENI. The CDR3 is 14 residues long. V dropped 1 base and J dropped 5 bases, with 11 bases sitting between them. The CDR3, as DNA: TGTGCCAGCTCACCACGGCCAGGGCCTACTGAAGCTTTCTTT. This codes for CASSPRPGPTEAFF.

The chain recombines TRBV30 with TRBJ1-2, with D hard to call. The V and J ends lost 3 bases and 8 bases respectively, with 13 bases between them. The CDR3 has 12 amino acids. CDR1 GTSNPN and CDR2 SVGIG come from the germline V gene (reference sequence). As DNA, the CDR3 is TGTGCCTGGAGCCCGGGATCTCCCGGCTACACCTTC. It is translated as CAWSPGSPGYTF.

The V and J genes are TRBV19 and TRBJ1-2; the D gene is possibly TRBD1 (5 bases). The CDR3 loop spans 14 amino acids. Trimming stripped 5 bases from V and 4 bases from J, with 14 bases between. Germline V gene sequence: CDR1 LNHDA, CDR2 SQIVND (reference sequence). CDR3 amino acids: CASSLLDSLYGYTF. CDR3 nucleotides: TGTGCCAGTAGTCTATTAGACAGTCTCTATGGCTACACCTTC.

The rearrangement links TRBV11-3 to TRBJ1-2, with a possible D match to TRBD1 (6 bases). The CDR3 runs 13 residues. V was trimmed by 3 bases and J by 4 bases, leaving 9 bases between them. Germline V gene sequence: CDR1 SGHNT, CDR2 YENEEA. The CDR3 DNA is TGTGCCAGCAGCTTGGGGGCAAGCTATGGCTACACCTTC. Translation: CASSLGASYGYTF.

This clone was observed once. The V gene is TRBV27, the J gene TRBJ1-4, with 8 bases identical to TRBD1. This CDR3 is built from 14 residues. V gave up 3 bases and J gave up 7 bases; unmatched junction bases: 4. Germline lookup yields CDR1 MNHEY and CDR2 SMNVEV (reference sequence). CDR3 DNA sequence: TGTGCCAGCAGTTTCCAAGGGACAGGTGAAAAACTGTTTTTT. This sequence encodes CASSFQGTGEKLFF. Based on the CDR3 plus reference TRBV27 and TRBJ1-4, the full variable domain is EAQVTQNPRYLITVTGKKLTVTCSQNMNHEYMSWYRQDPGLGLRQIYYSMNVEVTDKGDVPEGYKVSRKEKRNFPLILESPSPNQTSLYFCASSFQGTGEKLFFGSGTQLSVL.

J is TRBJ2-1 and V is TRBV3-1 (or the pseudogene TRBV3-2); the match to TRBD2 covers 15 bases. This CDR3 region has 18 residues. Germline CDR1 and CDR2: LGHDT and YNNKEL (reference sequence). J was trimmed by 10 bases and V by 4 bases; bases with no gene match: 14. CDR3 region: CASSPRLRTSGGAEEQFF. The CDR3 bases are TGTGCCAGCAGCCCTCGCCTCCGGACTAGCGGGGGGGCAGAAGAGCAGTTCTTC.

V is TRBV7-6 and J is TRBJ2-1; 12 positions agree with TRBD2. J lost 0 bases, V lost 1 base, and 13 bases had no gene match. This CDR3 spans 21 amino acids. From germline, CDR1 is SGHVS and CDR2 FNYEAQ. CDR3 amino acids: CASSLGRWLAGGVGSYNEQFF. DNA of the CDR3: TGTGCCAGCAGCTTAGGTCGTTGGCTAGCGGGAGGGGTCGGCTCCTACAATGAGCAGTTCTTC.

The chain employs TRBV9 and TRBJ1-3, with D possibly matching TRBD1 (5 bases). Between the trimmed V and J ends, which lost 0 bases and 1 base, there was a span of 8 bases. The length of the CDR3 is 15 residues. Germline assignment: CDR1 SGDLS and CDR2 YYNGEE. CDR3 nucleotide sequence: TGTGCCAGCAGCGTAGTGGGGGGGTCTGGAAACACCATATATTTT. Its protein is CASSVVGGSGNTIYF.

V gene TRBV5-1 combines with J gene TRBJ1-2, with 7 bases aligning to TRBD1. The length of the CDR3 is 14 residues. V lost 4 bases and J lost 2; bases outside the gene matches: 5. Germline V gives CDR1 SGHRS, CDR2 YFSETQ. In DNA, the CDR3 is TGCGCCAGCAGCCCGGGGACAGCCAACTATGGCTACACCTTC. Translating it yields CASSPGTANYGYTF.

Here the CDR3 DNA reads TGTGCCAGCAGCAATAACCCTAGGCGCTACACCTTC. Translation gives CASSNNPRRYTF. This chain links TRBV12-3 or TRBV12-4 with TRBJ1-2; D remains ambiguous. The CDR3 runs 12 residues. Trimming pared 6 bases from V and 9 bases from J, leaving 14 bases between.

V usage is TRBV18 and J usage is TRBJ2-6, with TRBD1 matching over 12 bases. The V gene's germline CDR1 is KGHSH and CDR2 LQKENI. V was pared by 4 bases and J by 0 bases, with 4 bases of the junction left unmatched. The CDR3 covers 18 residues. The CDR3 DNA sequence: TGTGCCAGCTCACTGGGACAGGGGGCGTACTCTGGGGCCAACGTCCTGACTTTC. Its protein is CASSLGQGAYSGANVLTF.

In its sample, this clone was seen once. The chain has TRBV10-3 and TRBJ1-1, with 8 bases matching TRBD1. The CDR3 is made up of 14 amino acids. Unmatched junction bases numbered 7, after V lost 6 bases and J lost 4 bases. Per germline, CDR1 ENHRY and CDR2 SYGVKD. The CDR3 reads CAISTPGQGTEAFF. The CDR3 DNA reads TGTGCCATCAGCACCCCTGGACAGGGCACTGAAGCTTTCTTT.

The J gene is TRBJ2-3, the V gene TRBV29-1; 10 bases fit TRBD2. From germline, CDR1 is SQVTM and CDR2 ANQGSEA. J lost 2 bases, V lost 6 bases, and 5 bases had no gene match. The CDR3 loop spans 14 amino acids. The CDR3, as DNA: TGCAGCGTCGTTAGCGGGAGGACCACAGATACGCAGTATTTT. It encodes CSVVSGRTTDTQYF.

This chain joins TRBV5-4 and TRBJ2-5; D remains ambiguous. The germline V and J ends were trimmed by 0 bases and 4 bases, with 10 bases remaining between them. The CDR3 loop spans 14 amino acids. Germline CDR1 is SGHNT and CDR2 is YYREEE (reference sequence). The CDR3 here is CASSLARQAETQYF. DNA of the CDR3: TGTGCCAGCAGCTTGGCCAGGCAGGCAGAGACCCAGTACTTC. Together with reference TRBV5-4 and TRBJ2-5, the CDR3 gives the full variable domain: ETGVTQSPTHLIKTRGQQVTLRCSSQSGHNTVSWYQQALGQGPQFIFQYYREEENGRGNFPPRFSGLQFPNYSSELNVNALELDDSALYLCASSLARQAETQYFGPGTRLLVL.

The genes are TRBV5-1 and TRBJ2-2; TRBD1 agrees at 8 bases. Trimming at V came to 4 bases and at J to 1 base, leaving 6 bases not matched to a gene. This CDR3 is built from 16 residues. Germline V gives CDR1 SGHRS, CDR2 YFSETQ. In DNA, the CDR3 is TGCGCCAGCAGCGCCCCCGGGACAGGGAACACCGGGGAGCTGTTTTTT. Protein: CASSAPGTGNTGELFF. Using reference TRBV5-1 and TRBJ2-2 for the parts outside the CDR3, the full variable domain is KAGVTQTPRYLIKTRGQQVTLSCSPISGHRSVSWYQQTPGQGLQFLFEYFSETQRNKGNFPGRFSGRQFSNSRSEMNVSTLELGDSALYLCASSAPGTGNTGELFFGEGSRLTVL.

V usage is TRBV5-1 and J usage is TRBJ2-7; TRBD2 matches at 7 bases. The CDR3 sequence is 15 residues long. V lost 0 bases, J lost 4 bases, and 7 bases stayed unmatched. CDR1 and CDR2 (germline): SGHRS, YFSETQ. CDR3: CASSLVSGGNYEQYF. The DNA of the CDR3 is TGCGCCAGCAGCTTGGTCTCCGGGGGGAATTACGAGCAGTACTTC.

DNA for the CDR3: TGTGCCAGCAGCCCATCGAGAGAAACCCAGTACTTC. This gives the protein CASSPSRETQYF. The chain carries TRBV2 and TRBJ2-5, with D unresolved. Germline V gives CDR1 SNHLY, CDR2 FYNNEI. The CDR3 totals 12 residues. V dropped 6 bases and J dropped 8 bases, with 13 bases sitting between them.

The genes are TRBV10-3 and TRBJ2-5, with 13 positions matching TRBD2. In germline, CDR1 is ENHRY, CDR2 SYGVKD. Trimming cost V 4 bases and J 2 bases; bases outside gene matches: 1. The CDR3 runs to 15 residues. CDR3 protein: CAISGGLAGQETQYF. CDR3 DNA sequence: TGTGCCATCAGTGGGGGACTAGCGGGACAAGAGACCCAGTACTTC.

The chain carries TRBV6-1 and TRBJ2-3; 8 nucleotides agree with TRBD1. The CDR3 is made up of 14 amino acids. The ends lost 3 bases at V and 1 base at J; junction bases unmatched: 0. Germline loops: CDR1 MNHNS, CDR2 SASEGT. The CDR3 region is CASSETGGTDTQYF. Here the CDR3 DNA reads TGTGCCAGCAGTGAGACAGGGGGCACAGATACGCAGTATTTT.

This clone was seen more than once but under ten times. The CDR3 region is CASSQDREREQYF. In DNA form, the CDR3 reads TGTGCCAGCAGCCAGGACAGGGAACGCGAGCAGTACTTC. The V gene is TRBV11-2, the J gene TRBJ2-7, with TRBD1 matching 8 bases. CDR1 is SGHAT, CDR2 FQNNGV, per germline. V lost 5 bases and J lost 6; bases outside the gene matches: 6. This CDR3 comprises 13 residues.

The rearrangement joins TRBV9 to TRBJ2-5; possibly TRBD1 for D (5 bases). Germline CDR1 SGDLS, CDR2 YYNGEE. Trimming cost V 3 bases and J 4 bases, with 13 bases left between them. The CDR3 loop spans 14 amino acids. CDR3 region: CASSASGSIETQYF. DNA of the CDR3: TGTGCCAGCAGCGCCTCAGGGTCCATAGAGACCCAGTACTTC. The variable domain in full, completed from reference TRBV9 and TRBJ2-5, reads DSGVTQTPKHLITATGQRVTLRCSPRSGDLSVYWYQQSLDQGLQFLIQYYNGEERAKGNILERFSAQQFPDLHSELNLSSLELGDSALYFCASSASGSIETQYFGPGTRLLVL.

This chain links TRBV27 with TRBJ2-7; a possible D gene is TRBD2 (5 bases). V lost 5 bases and J 7 bases, leaving 18 bases between the germline ends. The CDR3 has 14 residues. Germline-derived CDR1 and CDR2 are MNHEY and SMNVEV (reference sequence). This CDR3 reads CASSASRLRGEQYF. CDR3 coding DNA: TGTGCCAGCAGTGCCTCCCGCCTCAGAGGGGAGCAGTACTTC.

The chain couples TRBV11-2 to TRBJ1-1; no reliable D call. This CDR3 is 14 amino acids long. Deletions cut 1 base from V and 4 bases from J, with 10 bases between. Germline CDR1 and CDR2: SGHAT and FQNNGV. The CDR3 DNA is TGTGCCAGCAGCTTAGCGTTGCGGGGCACTGAAGCTTTCTTT. Its translation: CASSLALRGTEAFF.

This clone was recorded once. The V call is TRBV5-8, the J call TRBJ2-5, with 7 bases identical to TRBD1. CDR3 size: 13 residues. Germline loops: CDR1 SGHTS, CDR2 YDEGEE. V was pared by 6 bases and J by 3 bases, with 5 bases of the junction left unmatched. The CDR3 bases are TGTGCCAGCATCAGGGGGTTCGAAGAGACCCAGTACTTC. Its translation: CASIRGFEETQYF.

V and J are TRBV19 and TRBJ1-6, with 9 bases matching TRBD1. The ends lost 6 bases at V and 5 bases at J; junction bases unmatched: 11. Germline V gene sequence: CDR1 LNHDA, CDR2 SQIVND (reference sequence). The CDR3 extends over 17 amino acids. Written as DNA, the CDR3 is TGTGCCAGTAGCATAAGACAGGGGGGCCTAAATAATTCACCCCTCCACTTT. Amino acid sequence: CASSIRQGGLNNSPLHF.